This T cell receptor beta chain stems from a study of OX40 agonist ivuxolimab in advanced cancers. The table lists this clone with a count of one. Sequencing used immunoSEQ multiplex PCR; TCRdb keeps in-frame clones, though not all of them. The data show 75,000 to 90,000 clones, with 80% to 95% seen just once and 1% to 1.3% held by the top ten. Germline assignment: CDR1 MNHNY and CDR2 SVGAGI (reference sequence). CDR3 size: 12 residues. Between the trimmed V and J ends, which lost 4 bases and 6 bases, there was a span of 10 bases. The sampling schedule covered blood at baseline, cycle 4 day 1, and cycle 7 day 1.

The J gene is TRBJ2-7, the V gene TRBV6-6; D possibly corresponds to TRBD1 (5 bases). The clonotype was recovered from an adult with an advanced solid tumor such as melanoma, head and neck, liver or kidney cancer. The material sequenced was CD4+ or CD8+ T cells sorted from blood, taken in a trial of the OX40 agonist ivuxolimab. The CDR3 here is CASSFAGLEQYF. CDR3 coding DNA: TGTGCCAGCAGTTTTGCAGGGCTCGAGCAGTACTTC.